This T cell receptor beta chain was observed in a study of radiotherapy plus CTLA-4 blockade in lung cancer. General observations from the study: The authors reported that early blood T cell clone dynamics, with interferon-beta, best predicted response.

As to this clone: Its antigen remains unknown.

Germline CDR1 is MGHRA and CDR2 is YSYEKL. The CDR3 runs to 16 residues. The J segment lost 5 bases and the V segment lost 2 bases, leaving 5 bases of the junction unmatched. Repertoires were generated with immunoSEQ multiplex PCR, while TCRdb's copy carries only in-frame clones and drops some. The table records about 81,000 clones, less than 80% of them present only once. The sequenced sample was peripheral blood, obtained from a patient treated with radiotherapy plus ipilimumab. V is TRBV4-1 and J is TRBJ1-4, with 10 bases fitting TRBD1. The receptor was isolated from a human donor with non-small cell lung cancer that progressed on radiotherapy plus ipilimumab. CDR3 sequence reads: CASSQTMGQGNEKLFF. The CDR3 DNA is TGCGCCAGCAGCCAAACCATGGGACAGGGGAATGAAAAACTGTTTTTT.